Below are 24 T cell receptor beta chains sequenced from a single sample in a study of spatial heterogeneity in lung cancer. Overall study results and limits: Higher tumor mutation counts went along with higher counts of expanded intratumoral alpha and beta TCRs.

Time point described: sample taken at primary tumor resection. TCRdb re-analysed the 5' RACE reads in MiXCR, keeping a single row per CDR3 protein. Here the sample spans roughly 3,000 distinct CDR3 sequences, approximately 15% being singletons. These TCRs' antigens remain unknown. The input for sequencing was lung tumor tissue, taken at surgery. Receptors originate from a female donor with early-stage non-small cell lung cancer.

Relative to its sample, this clonotype is medium-sized. In nucleotides, the CDR3 is TGTGCCACCCTTAGCGAGGGGGGGCGGAATGAGCAGTTCTTC. Amino acid sequence: CATLSEGGRNEQFF. The chain links TRBV6-2 or TRBV6-3 to TRBJ2-1; TRBD2 might be the D (7 bases). Per the germline V gene, CDR1 is MNHEY and CDR2 is SVGEGT. The CDR3 consists of 14 residues. Trimming took off 10 bases at V and 7 bases at J, with 20 bases between the two ends.

The rearrangement links TRBV27 to TRBJ1-1, with 7 bases identical to TRBD1. Per the germline V gene, CDR1 is MNHEY and CDR2 is SMNVEV (reference sequence). V trimming: 1 base; J trimming: 11 bases; junction bases outside the gene matches: 7. This CDR3 is built from 13 residues. The CDR3 spells CASSLWPRGYAFF. In DNA, the CDR3 is TGTGCCAGCAGTTTATGGCCCAGGGGGTACGCTTTCTTT.

By share of the sample, this clonotype is medium-sized. The J gene is TRBJ1-1, the V gene TRBV12-3 or TRBV12-4; D is unresolved. This CDR3 comprises 13 residues. V was pared by 7 bases and J by 4 bases, with 13 bases between. The CDR3 reads CASTPRLRTEAFF. CDR3 sequence (DNA): TGTGCCAGCACCCCCCGCCTACGCACTGAAGCTTTCTTT.

This clonotype is labeled as medium-sized (0.01 to 0.1%). The chain carries TRBV28 and TRBJ2-7; D unresolved. Trimming shortened V by 6 bases and J by 0 bases, and 9 bases separated the two germline ends. This CDR3 is built from 13 residues. Germline CDR1 MDHEN, CDR2 SYDVKM. This chain's CDR3 is CASSLTPSYEQYF. The CDR3 DNA sequence: TGTGCCAGCAGCCTCACCCCCTCCTACGAGCAGTACTTC.

This clonotype was seen ten or more times. This chain uses TRBV6-1 with TRBJ1-5, with D uncertain. The V gene's germline CDR1 is MNHNS and CDR2 SASEGT. The length of the CDR3 is 10 residues. V shed 9 bases and J shed 3 bases, with 3 bases lying between them. The CDR3: CASSNQPQHF. The CDR3 coding sequence is TGTGCCAGTTCCAATCAGCCCCAGCATTTT.

By share, this clonotype counts as large (0.1 to 1%). This rearrangement joins TRBV3-1 to TRBJ1-2; D unclear. V was cut by 4 bases and J by 1 base, with 16 bases left in between. This CDR3 is built from 16 residues. From germline, CDR1 is LGHDT and CDR2 YNNKEL (reference sequence). CDR3 residues: CASSRLGQNHNYGYTF. The CDR3 nucleotides are TGTGCCAGCAGCCGTTTAGGGCAGAACCATAACTATGGCTACACCTTC.

By share, this clonotype ranks as medium-sized. The gene calls are TRBV7-8 and TRBJ1-2, with 8 bases matching TRBD1. The trim removed 1 base at V and 4 bases at J, leaving 8 bases unmatched. CDR3 length equals 16 residues. Germline V gene sequence: CDR1 SGHVS, CDR2 FQNEAQ. CDR3 in amino acids: CASSLVSQGAGYGYTF. The CDR3 DNA sequence: TGTGCCAGCAGCTTAGTATCCCAGGGGGCTGGCTATGGCTACACCTTC.

Relative to its sample, this clonotype is medium-sized. The V gene is TRBV5-4, the J gene TRBJ2-5, with TRBD2 matching over 8 bases. Trimming at V came to 1 base and at J to 1 base, leaving 3 bases not matched to a gene. Germline CDR1 SGHNT, CDR2 YYREEE (reference sequence). The CDR3 is 15 amino acids. The CDR3 DNA sequence: TGTGCCAGCAGCTTGCAGCGGGGGAGCCAAGAGACCCAGTACTTC. Its translation: CASSLQRGSQETQYF.

The J gene is TRBJ1-1, the V gene TRBV5-1; D gene ambiguous. Per germline, CDR1 SGHRS and CDR2 YFSETQ. The CDR3 totals 14 residues. Trimming pared 0 bases from V and 1 base from J, leaving 7 bases between. CDR3 region: CASSLAAKNTEAFF. The CDR3 bases are TGCGCCAGCAGCTTGGCCGCTAAGAACACTGAAGCTTTCTTT.

The chain uses TRBV2 and TRBJ2-5, with TRBD2 matching 7 bases. Trimming removed 7 bases from V and 0 bases from J; junction bases left unmatched: 14. The CDR3 covers 17 residues. Per germline, CDR1 SNHLY and CDR2 FYNNEI. The CDR3 DNA follows: TGTGCCAGCATTGTGGGAGGGCCCCCTTTGTACCAAGAGACCCAGTACTTC. Translated, it gives CASIVGGPPLYQETQYF.

By its share, this clonotype is medium-sized. The chain employs TRBV5-1 and TRBJ2-5, with D perhaps TRBD1 (6 bases). This CDR3 region has 11 residues. The V and J ends lost 0 bases and 13 bases respectively, with 10 bases between them. Germline loops: CDR1 SGHRS, CDR2 YFSETQ. The DNA for the CDR3 is TGCGCCAGCAGCTTGGACAGGGTTTCGTACTTC. Its protein product is CASSLDRVSYF.

This clonotype is categorized as medium-sized. V gene TRBV9 combines with J gene TRBJ2-3; D might be TRBD1 (8 bases). Trimming pared 0 bases from V and 10 bases from J, leaving 15 bases between. The CDR3 covers 14 residues. The germline gives CDR1 SGDLS, CDR2 YYNGEE. This chain's CDR3 is CASSVEYRGGAQYF. Here the CDR3 DNA reads TGTGCCAGCAGCGTAGAGTACAGGGGGGGTGCGCAGTATTTT.

This clonotype is medium-sized. This chain connects TRBV5-1 to TRBJ2-1; D might be TRBD2 (5 bases). CDR1 SGHRS and CDR2 YFSETQ come from the germline V gene. The germline V and J ends were trimmed by 4 bases and 6 bases, with 8 bases remaining between them. The CDR3 loop spans 12 amino acids. The CDR3 DNA is TGCGCCAGCAGCCGGACTGCCAATGAGCAGTTCTTC. Translation gives CASSRTANEQFF.

By its share, this clonotype is medium-sized. The chain is built from TRBV20-1 and TRBJ2-7; TRBD2 matches 10 bases. CDR3 size: 16 residues. Germline V gene sequence: CDR1 DFQATT, CDR2 SNEGSKA (reference sequence). Losses at the gene ends were 1 base for V and 3 bases for J; bases not matched to a gene: 9. CDR3 coding DNA: TGCAGTGCTAGAGGACTGGGACTAGCGATTGACTACGAGCAGTACTTC. As protein: CSARGLGLAIDYEQYF.

By frequency in the sample, this clonotype is medium-sized. This chain joins TRBV10-3 and TRBJ2-7; TRBD1 agrees at 11 bases. The germline gives CDR1 ENHRY, CDR2 SYGVKD. The V and J ends lost 6 bases and 2 bases, in that order; junction bases with no gene match: 3. The CDR3 consists of 14 residues. CDR3 protein: CAIRGQGGTYEQYF. The CDR3 DNA sequence: TGTGCCATCAGGGGACAGGGGGGGACCTACGAGCAGTACTTC.

This clonotype is labeled medium-sized. The rearrangement uses TRBV7-8 and TRBJ1-6; D not certain. The germline gives CDR1 SGHVS, CDR2 FQNEAQ. This CDR3 is built from 14 residues. Trimming removed 1 base from V and 6 bases from J, with 7 bases in between. CDR3 DNA sequence: TGTGCCAGCAGCTTAGGGACGGTTAATTCACCCCTCCACTTT. Translated, it gives CASSLGTVNSPLHF.

The chain has TRBV20-1 and TRBJ2-1, with D unresolved. Germline CDR1 and CDR2: DFQATT and SNEGSKA (reference sequence). The V gene lost 4 bases and the J gene lost 0 bases, with 10 bases spanning the gap. This CDR3 has 14 residues. CDR3 in amino acids: CSATRQSSYNEQFF. DNA of the CDR3: TGCAGTGCTACCCGACAAAGCTCCTACAATGAGCAGTTCTTC.

In its sample, this clonotype ranks as medium-sized (0.01 to 0.1%). The chain is built from TRBV12-3 or TRBV12-4 and TRBJ1-4; 9 positions match TRBD1. The CDR3 length is 14 residues. V was pared by 5 bases and J by 8 bases, with 6 bases of the junction left unmatched. CDR3 coding DNA: TGTGCCAGCAGTCCCGGGACAGGGATCGAAAAACTGTTTTTT. Its protein is CASSPGTGIEKLFF.

Relative to its sample, this clonotype is medium-sized. The CDR3 reads CASSPYSGGAPGELFF. As DNA, the CDR3 is TGTGCCAGCAGTCCTTATAGCGGGGGGGCCCCCGGGGAGCTGTTTTTT. This sequence joins TRBV12-3 or TRBV12-4 and TRBJ2-2; 11 nucleotides match TRBD2. Trimming at V came to 5 bases and at J to 6 bases, leaving 8 bases not matched to a gene. This CDR3 region has 16 residues.

In this sample, this clonotype turned up a few times. This chain links TRBV5-6 with TRBJ2-1, with D unclear. The CDR3 has 14 residues. CDR1 and CDR2 from the germline V gene are SGHDT and YYEEEE. Trimming took off 4 bases at V and 2 bases at J, with 10 bases between the two ends. Here the CDR3 DNA reads TGTGCCAGCAGCCTGGTTGCTACCTACAATGAGCAGTTCTTC. Protein: CASSLVATYNEQFF.

This clonotype has at least ten counts. The chain employs TRBV20-1 and TRBJ1-4; D is uncertain. CDR1 DFQATT and CDR2 SNEGSKA come from the germline V gene (reference sequence). Between the trimmed V and J ends, which lost 0 bases and 7 bases, there was a span of 18 bases. This CDR3 has 16 residues. CDR3 DNA: TGCAGTGCTAGAGATCGGCAAACTGCGGGTAGTGAAAAACTGTTTTTT. Translation: CSARDRQTAGSEKLFF.

This clonotype is deemed medium-sized. The rearrangement uses TRBV7-9 and TRBJ2-7; D is tentatively TRBD1 or TRBD2 (6 bases each). V gave up 1 base and J gave up 3 bases, with 13 bases separating them. The length of the CDR3 is 15 residues. Per germline, CDR1 SEHNR and CDR2 FQNEAQ (reference sequence). CDR3 in DNA: TGTGCCAGCAGCTTAGGAGGGGGGAGGCTCTACGAGCAGTACTTC. It codes for CASSLGGGRLYEQYF.

V and J are TRBV10-1 and TRBJ2-1; D is ambiguous. V was cut by 3 bases and J by 3 bases, with 12 bases left in between. CDR1 WNHNN and CDR2 SYGVQD come from the germline V gene (reference sequence). CDR3 length equals 15 residues. CDR3 amino acids: CASSDGSAGYNEQFF. The CDR3 bases are TGCGCCAGCAGTGACGGCAGTGCTGGCTACAATGAGCAGTTCTTC.

This clonotype was recorded at least ten times. The chain has TRBV5-1 and TRBJ1-1, with a weak D call TRBD1 (5 bases). The CDR3 runs 15 residues. The V and J ends lost 4 bases and 1 base respectively, with 14 bases between them. Germline V gene sequence: CDR1 SGHRS, CDR2 YFSETQ. The CDR3 protein is CASSAGGAKNTEAFF. As DNA, the CDR3 is TGCGCCAGCAGCGCGGGCGGGGCTAAGAACACTGAAGCTTTCTTT.